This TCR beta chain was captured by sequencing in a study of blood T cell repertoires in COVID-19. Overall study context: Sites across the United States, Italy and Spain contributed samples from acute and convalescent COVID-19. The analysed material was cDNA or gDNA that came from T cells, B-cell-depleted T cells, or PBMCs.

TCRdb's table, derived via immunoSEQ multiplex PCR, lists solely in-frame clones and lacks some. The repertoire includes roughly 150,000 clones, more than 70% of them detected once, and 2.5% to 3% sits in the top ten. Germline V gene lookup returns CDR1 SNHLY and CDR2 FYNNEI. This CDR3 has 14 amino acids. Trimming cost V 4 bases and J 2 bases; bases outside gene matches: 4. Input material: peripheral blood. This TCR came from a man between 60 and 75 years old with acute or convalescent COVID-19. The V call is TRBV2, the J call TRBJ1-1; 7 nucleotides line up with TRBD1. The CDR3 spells CASSGPGGNTEAFF. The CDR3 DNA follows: TGTGCCAGCAGTGGGCCAGGGGGAAACACTGAAGCTTTCTTT.